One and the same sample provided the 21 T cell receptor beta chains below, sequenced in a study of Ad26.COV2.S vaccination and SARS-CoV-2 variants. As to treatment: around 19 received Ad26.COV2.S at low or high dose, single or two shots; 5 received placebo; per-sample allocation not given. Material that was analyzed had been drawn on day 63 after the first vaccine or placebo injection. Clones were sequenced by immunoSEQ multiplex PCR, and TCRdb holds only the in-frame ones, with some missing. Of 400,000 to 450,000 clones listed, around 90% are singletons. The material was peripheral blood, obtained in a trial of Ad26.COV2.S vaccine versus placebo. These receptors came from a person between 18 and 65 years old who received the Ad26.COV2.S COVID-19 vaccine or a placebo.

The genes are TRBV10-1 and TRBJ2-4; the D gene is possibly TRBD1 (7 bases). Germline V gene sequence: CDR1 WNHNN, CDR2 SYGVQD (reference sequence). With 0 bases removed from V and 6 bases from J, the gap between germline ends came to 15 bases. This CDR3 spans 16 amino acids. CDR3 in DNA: TGCGCCAGCAGTGAGTCACTGGAGGGGGCCTTAAACATTCAGTACTTC. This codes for CASSESLEGALNIQYF.

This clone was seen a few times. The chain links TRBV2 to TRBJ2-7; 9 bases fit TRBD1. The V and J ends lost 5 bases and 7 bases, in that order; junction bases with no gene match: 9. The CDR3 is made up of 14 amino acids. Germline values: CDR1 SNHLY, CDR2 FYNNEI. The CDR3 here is CASSLTGGTQEQYF. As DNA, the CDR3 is TGTGCCAGCAGTTTGACAGGGGGTACGCAAGAGCAGTACTTC.

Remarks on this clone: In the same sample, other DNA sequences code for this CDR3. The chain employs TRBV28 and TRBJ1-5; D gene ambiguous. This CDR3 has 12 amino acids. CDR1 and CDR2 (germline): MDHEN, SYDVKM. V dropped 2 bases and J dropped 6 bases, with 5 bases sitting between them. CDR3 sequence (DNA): TGTGCCAGCAGTTTAGGAGGTCAGCCCCAGCATTTT. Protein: CASSLGGQPQHF.

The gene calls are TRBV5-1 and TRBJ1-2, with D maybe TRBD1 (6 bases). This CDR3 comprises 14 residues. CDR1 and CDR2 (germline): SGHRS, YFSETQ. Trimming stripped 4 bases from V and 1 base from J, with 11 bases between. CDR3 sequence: CASSQQGLNYGYTF. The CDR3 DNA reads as TGCGCCAGCAGCCAACAGGGACTTAACTATGGCTACACCTTC.

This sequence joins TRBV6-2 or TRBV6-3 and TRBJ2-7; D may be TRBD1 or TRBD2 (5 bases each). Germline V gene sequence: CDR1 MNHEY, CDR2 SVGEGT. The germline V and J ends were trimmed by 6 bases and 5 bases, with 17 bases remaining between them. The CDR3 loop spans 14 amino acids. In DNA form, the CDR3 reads TGTGCCAGCAGCTTTTTCGTCAGGGACCACGAGCAGTACTTC. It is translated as CASSFFVRDHEQYF.

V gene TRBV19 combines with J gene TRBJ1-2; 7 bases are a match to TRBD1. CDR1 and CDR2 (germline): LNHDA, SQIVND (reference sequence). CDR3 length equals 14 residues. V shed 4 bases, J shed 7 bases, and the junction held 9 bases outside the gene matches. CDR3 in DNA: TGTGCCAGTAGTACAGGGACAGCCACCCTTGGCTACACCTTC. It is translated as CASSTGTATLGYTF. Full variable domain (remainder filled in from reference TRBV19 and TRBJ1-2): DGGITQSPKYLFRKEGQNVTLSCEQNLNHDAMYWYRQDPGQGLRLIYYSQIVNDFQKGDIAEGYSVSREKKESFPLTVTSAQKNPTAFYLCASSTGTATLGYTFGSGTRLTVV.

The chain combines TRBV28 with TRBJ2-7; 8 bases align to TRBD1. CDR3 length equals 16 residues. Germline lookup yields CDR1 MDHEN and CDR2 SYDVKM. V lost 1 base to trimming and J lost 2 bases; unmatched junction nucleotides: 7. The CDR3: CASSLFAGTGTYEQYF. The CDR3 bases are TGTGCCAGCAGTTTATTTGCCGGGACAGGCACCTACGAGCAGTACTTC.

In nucleotides, the CDR3 is TGTGCCAGCAGTTTAACAGTACCTACTAGCGGGGTATACAATGAGCAGTTCTTC. Protein: CASSLTVPTSGVYNEQFF. This chain connects TRBV27 to TRBJ2-1; 10 positions agree with TRBD2. The ends lost 2 bases at V and 4 bases at J; junction bases unmatched: 11. The CDR3 covers 18 residues. Per germline, CDR1 MNHEY and CDR2 SMNVEV (reference sequence).

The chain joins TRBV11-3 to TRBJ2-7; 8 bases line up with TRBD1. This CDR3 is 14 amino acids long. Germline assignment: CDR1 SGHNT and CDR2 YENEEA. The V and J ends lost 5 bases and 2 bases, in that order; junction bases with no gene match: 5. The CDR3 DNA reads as TGTGCCAGCAGCCGGACAGGGAAAACCTACGAGCAGTACTTC. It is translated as CASSRTGKTYEQYF.

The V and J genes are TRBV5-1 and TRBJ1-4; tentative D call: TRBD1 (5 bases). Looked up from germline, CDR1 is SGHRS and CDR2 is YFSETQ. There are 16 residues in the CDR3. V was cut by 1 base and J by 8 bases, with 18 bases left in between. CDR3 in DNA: TGCGCCAGCAGCTTGCAAGAACAGGCAATGGGGGAAAAACTGTTTTTT. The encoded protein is CASSLQEQAMGEKLFF.

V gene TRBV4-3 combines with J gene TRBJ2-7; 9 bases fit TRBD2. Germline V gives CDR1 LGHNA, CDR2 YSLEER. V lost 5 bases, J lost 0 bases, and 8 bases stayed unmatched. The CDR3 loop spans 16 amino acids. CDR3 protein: CASSFLAGSTSYEQYF. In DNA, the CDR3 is TGCGCCAGCAGCTTTCTAGCGGGATCGACCTCCTACGAGCAGTACTTC.

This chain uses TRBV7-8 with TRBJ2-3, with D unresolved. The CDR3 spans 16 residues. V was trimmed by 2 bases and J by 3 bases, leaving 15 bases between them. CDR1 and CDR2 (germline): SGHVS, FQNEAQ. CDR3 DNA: TGTGCCAGCAGCTTATATAGGGTTTTGACAACAGATACGCAGTATTTT. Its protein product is CASSLYRVLTTDTQYF.

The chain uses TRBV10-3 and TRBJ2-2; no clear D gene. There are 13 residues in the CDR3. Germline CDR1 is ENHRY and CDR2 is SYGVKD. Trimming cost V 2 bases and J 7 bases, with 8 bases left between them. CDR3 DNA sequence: TGTGCCATCAGTGAGCCGACCGGCGGGGAGCTGTTTTTT. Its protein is CAISEPTGGELFF.

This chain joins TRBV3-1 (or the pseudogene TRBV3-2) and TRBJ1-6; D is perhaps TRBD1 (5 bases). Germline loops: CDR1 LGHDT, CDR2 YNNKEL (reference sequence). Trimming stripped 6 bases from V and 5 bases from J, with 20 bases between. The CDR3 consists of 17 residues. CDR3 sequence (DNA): TGTGCCAGCAGGCAGACTTACGAGGAGGGGAATAATTCACCCCTCCACTTT. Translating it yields CASRQTYEEGNNSPLHF.

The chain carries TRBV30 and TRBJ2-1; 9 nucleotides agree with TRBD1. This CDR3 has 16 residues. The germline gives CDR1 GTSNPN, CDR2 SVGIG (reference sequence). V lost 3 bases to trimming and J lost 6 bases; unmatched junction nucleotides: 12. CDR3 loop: CAWRDSPGQGANEQFF. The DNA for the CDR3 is TGTGCCTGGAGAGACTCTCCGGGACAGGGTGCCAATGAGCAGTTCTTC. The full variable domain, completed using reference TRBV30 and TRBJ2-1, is SQTIHQWPATLVQPVGSPLSLECTVEGTSNPNLYWYRQAAGRGLQLLFYSVGIGQISSEVPQNLSASRPQDRQFILSSKKLLLSDSGFYLCAWRDSPGQGANEQFFGPGTRLTVL.

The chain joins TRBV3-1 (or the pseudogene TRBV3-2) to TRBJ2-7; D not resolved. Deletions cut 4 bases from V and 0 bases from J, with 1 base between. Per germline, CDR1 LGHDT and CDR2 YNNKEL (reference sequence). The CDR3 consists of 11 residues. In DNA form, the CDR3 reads TGTGCCAGCAGCCCCTCCTACGAGCAGTACTTC. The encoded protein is CASSPSYEQYF.

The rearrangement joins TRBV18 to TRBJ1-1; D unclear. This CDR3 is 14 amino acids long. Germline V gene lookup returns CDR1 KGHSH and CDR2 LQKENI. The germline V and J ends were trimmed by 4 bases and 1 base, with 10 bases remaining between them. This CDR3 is CASSLIGENTEAFF. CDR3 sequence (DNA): TGTGCCAGCTCACTAATCGGAGAGAACACTGAAGCTTTCTTT.

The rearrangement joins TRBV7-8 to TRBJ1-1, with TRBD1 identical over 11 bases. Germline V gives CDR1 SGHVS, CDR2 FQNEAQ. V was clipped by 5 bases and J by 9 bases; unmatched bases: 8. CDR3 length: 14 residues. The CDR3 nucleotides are TGTGCCAGCAGCCTTACAGGACAGGGGGCGAAAGCTTTCTTT. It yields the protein CASSLTGQGAKAFF.

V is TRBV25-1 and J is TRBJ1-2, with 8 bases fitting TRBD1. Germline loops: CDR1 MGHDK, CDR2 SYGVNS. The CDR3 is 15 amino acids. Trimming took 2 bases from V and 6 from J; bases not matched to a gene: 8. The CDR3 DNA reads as TGTGCCAGCAGTGAAGCGGACAGGGTTGGGCATGGCTACACCTTC. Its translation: CASSEADRVGHGYTF.

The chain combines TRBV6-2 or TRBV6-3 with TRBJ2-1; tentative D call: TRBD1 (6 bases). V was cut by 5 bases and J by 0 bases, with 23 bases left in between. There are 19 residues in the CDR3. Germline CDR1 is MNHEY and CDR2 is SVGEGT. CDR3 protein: CASSDPDSGPLSSYNEQFF. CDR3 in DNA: TGTGCCAGCAGTGACCCGGACAGTGGGCCCCTTAGCTCCTACAATGAGCAGTTCTTC.

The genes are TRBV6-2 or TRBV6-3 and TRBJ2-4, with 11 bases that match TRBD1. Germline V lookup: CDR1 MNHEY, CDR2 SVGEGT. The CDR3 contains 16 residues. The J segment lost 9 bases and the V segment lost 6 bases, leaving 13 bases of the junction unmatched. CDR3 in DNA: TGTGCCAGCAGCCCTGGACAGGGGGCGCGATCGGCCATTCAGTACTTC. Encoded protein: CASSPGQGARSAIQYF.